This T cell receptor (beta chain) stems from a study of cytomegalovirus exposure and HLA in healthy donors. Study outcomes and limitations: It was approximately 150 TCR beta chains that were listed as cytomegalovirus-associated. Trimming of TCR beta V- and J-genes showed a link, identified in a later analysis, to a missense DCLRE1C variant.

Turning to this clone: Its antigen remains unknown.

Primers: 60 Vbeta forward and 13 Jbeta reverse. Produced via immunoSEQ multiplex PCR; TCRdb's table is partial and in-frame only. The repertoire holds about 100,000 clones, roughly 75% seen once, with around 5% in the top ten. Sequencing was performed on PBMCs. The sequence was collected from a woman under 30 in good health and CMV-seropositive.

CDR3 nucleotides: TGTGCCAGCAGTTTCACGGGAACCCACTACGAGCAGTACTTC. Protein sequence: CASSFTGTHYEQYF. This rearrangement joins TRBV6-5 to TRBJ2-7, with a weak D call TRBD2 (5 bases). The germline gives CDR1 MNHEY, CDR2 SVGAGI. The CDR3 totals 14 residues. Between the trimmed V and J ends, which lost 4 bases and 3 bases, there was a span of 13 bases.